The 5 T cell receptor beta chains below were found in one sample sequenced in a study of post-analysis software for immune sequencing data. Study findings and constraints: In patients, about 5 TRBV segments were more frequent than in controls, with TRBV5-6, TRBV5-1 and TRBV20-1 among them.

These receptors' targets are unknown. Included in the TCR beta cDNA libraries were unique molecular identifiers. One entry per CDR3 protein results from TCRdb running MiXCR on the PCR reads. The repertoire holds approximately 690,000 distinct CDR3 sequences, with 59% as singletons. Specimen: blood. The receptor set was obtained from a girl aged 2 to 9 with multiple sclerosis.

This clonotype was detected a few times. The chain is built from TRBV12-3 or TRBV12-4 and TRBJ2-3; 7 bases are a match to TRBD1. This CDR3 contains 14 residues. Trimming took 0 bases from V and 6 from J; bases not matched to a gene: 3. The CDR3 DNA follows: TGTGCCAGCAGTTTAGCGGACAGGCTCGATACGCAGTATTTT. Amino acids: CASSLADRLDTQYF.

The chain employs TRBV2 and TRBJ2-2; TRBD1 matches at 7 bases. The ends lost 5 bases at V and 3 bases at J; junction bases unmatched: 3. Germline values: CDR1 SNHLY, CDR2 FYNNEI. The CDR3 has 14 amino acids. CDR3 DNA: TGTGCCAGCAGTTCCGGGACAGACACCGGGGAGCTGTTTTTT. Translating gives CASSSGTDTGELFF. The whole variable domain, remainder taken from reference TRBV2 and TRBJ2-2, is EPEVTQTPSHQVTQMGQEVILRCVPISNHLYFYWYRQILGQKVEFLVSFYNNEISEKSEIFDDQFSVERPDGSNFTLKIRSTKLEDSAMYFCASSSGTDTGELFFGEGSRLTVL.

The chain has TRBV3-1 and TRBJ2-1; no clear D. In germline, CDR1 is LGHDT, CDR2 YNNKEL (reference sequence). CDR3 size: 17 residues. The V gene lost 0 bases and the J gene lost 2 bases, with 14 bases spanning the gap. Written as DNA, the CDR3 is TGTGCCAGCAGCCAAGAATTCGGACGGTCTACCTACAATGAGCAGTTCTTC. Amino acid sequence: CASSQEFGRSTYNEQFF.

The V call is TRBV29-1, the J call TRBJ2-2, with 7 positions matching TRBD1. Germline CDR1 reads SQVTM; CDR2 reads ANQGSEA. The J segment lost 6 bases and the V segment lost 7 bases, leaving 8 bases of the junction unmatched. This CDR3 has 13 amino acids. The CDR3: CSGTQGWAGELFF. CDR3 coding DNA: TGCAGCGGAACACAGGGGTGGGCCGGGGAGCTGTTTTTT.

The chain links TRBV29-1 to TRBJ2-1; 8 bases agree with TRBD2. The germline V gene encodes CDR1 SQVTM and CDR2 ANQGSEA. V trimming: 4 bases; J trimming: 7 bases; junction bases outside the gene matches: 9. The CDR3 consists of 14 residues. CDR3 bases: TGCAGCGTTGTATGGGTAGCGGGAAGGAATGAGCAGTTCTTC. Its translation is CSVVWVAGRNEQFF.